Listed here are 2 T cell receptor beta chains from one sample, sequenced in a study of blood T cells in healthy people across ages. A second 7 to 11 cycle PCR used barcoded and J-beta primers. One entry per CDR3 protein results from TCRdb running MiXCR on the 5' RACE reads. The sample has hundreds of thousands of distinct CDR3 sequences; more than 20% are singletons. Sample: blood. These receptors came from a man aged 70 or older in good health.

This clonotype has just a few counts. The chain has TRBV18 and TRBJ2-7, with a possible D match to TRBD2 (5 bases). Trimming left V 2 bases short and J 4 bases short, with 9 bases between. Germline-derived CDR1 and CDR2 are KGHSH and LQKENI. The CDR3 sequence is 13 residues long. CDR3 in DNA: TGTGCCAGCTCACCAGTGCCGGGATACGAGCAGTACTTC. Encoded protein: CASSPVPGYEQYF.

This clonotype was counted only a few times. The CDR3 DNA follows: TGTGCCAGCAGCTTAGTCTTCTCTACTAGCGAAGTTTACGAGCAGTACTTC. It is translated as CASSLVFSTSEVYEQYF. The chain employs TRBV11-2 and TRBJ2-7, with 7 bases fitting TRBD2. With 1 base clipped from V and 4 bases from J, the junction kept 13 bases outside the gene matches. The CDR3 is made up of 17 amino acids. CDR1 is SGHAT and CDR2 is FQNNGV in the germline V gene.